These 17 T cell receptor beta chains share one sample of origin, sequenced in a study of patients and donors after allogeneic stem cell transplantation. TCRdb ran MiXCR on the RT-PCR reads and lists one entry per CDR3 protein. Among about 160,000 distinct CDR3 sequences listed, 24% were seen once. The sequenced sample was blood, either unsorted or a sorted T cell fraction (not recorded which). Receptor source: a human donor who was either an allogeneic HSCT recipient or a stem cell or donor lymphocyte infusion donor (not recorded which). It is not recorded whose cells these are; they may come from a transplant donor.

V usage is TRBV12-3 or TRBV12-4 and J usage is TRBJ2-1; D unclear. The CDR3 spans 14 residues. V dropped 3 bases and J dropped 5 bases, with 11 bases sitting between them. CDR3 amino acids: CASSLGIEDNEQFF. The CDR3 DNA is TGTGCCAGCAGTTTGGGGATAGAAGACAATGAGCAGTTCTTC.

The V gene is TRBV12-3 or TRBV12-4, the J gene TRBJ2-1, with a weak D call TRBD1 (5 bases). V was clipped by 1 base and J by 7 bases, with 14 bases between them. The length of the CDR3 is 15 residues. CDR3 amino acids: CASSLDGRVVNEQFF. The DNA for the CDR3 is TGTGCCAGCAGTTTAGACGGCAGGGTAGTTAATGAGCAGTTCTTC.

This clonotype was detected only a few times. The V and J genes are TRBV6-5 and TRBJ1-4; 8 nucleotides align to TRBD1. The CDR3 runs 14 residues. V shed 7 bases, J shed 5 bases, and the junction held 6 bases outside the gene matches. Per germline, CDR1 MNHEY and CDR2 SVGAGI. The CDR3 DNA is TGTGCCAGCACCACGACAGGGGAAAATGAAAAACTGTTTTTT. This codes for CASTTTGENEKLFF.

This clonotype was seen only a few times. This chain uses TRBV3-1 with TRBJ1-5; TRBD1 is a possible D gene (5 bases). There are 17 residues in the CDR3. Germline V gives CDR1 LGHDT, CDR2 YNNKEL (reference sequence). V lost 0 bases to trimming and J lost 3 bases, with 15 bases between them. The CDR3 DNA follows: TGTGCCAGCAGCCAAGATCCCCGCACAGGACCCAATCAGCCCCAGCATTTT. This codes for CASSQDPRTGPNQPQHF. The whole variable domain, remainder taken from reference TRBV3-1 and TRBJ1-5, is DTAVSQTPKYLVTQMGNDKSIKCEQNLGHDTMYWYKQDSKKFLKIMFSYNNKELIINETVPNRFSPKSPDKAHLNLHINSLELGDSAVYFCASSQDPRTGPNQPQHFGDGTRLSIL.

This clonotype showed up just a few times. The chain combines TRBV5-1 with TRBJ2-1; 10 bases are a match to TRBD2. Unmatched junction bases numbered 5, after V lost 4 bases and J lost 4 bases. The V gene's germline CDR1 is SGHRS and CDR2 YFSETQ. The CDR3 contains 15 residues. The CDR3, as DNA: TGCGCCAGCAGCGTAGCGGGGGGCGGGTACAATGAGCAGTTCTTC. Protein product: CASSVAGGGYNEQFF.

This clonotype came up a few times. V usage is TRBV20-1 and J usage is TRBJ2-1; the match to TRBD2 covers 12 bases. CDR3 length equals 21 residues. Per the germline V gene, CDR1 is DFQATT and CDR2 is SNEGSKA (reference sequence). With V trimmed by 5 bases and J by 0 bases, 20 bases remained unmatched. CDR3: CSASLLKTSGRNPSSYNEQFF. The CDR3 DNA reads TGCAGTGCTTCACTCCTTAAGACTAGCGGGAGAAACCCAAGCTCCTACAATGAGCAGTTCTTC.

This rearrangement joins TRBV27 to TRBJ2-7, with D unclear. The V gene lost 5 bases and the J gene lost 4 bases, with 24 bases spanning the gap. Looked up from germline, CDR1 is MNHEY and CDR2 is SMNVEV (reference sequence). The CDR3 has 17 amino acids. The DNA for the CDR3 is TGTGCCAGCAGTCCCATAGGAGTCCAAGGGCCTGGGTACGAGCAGTACTTC. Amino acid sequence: CASSPIGVQGPGYEQYF.

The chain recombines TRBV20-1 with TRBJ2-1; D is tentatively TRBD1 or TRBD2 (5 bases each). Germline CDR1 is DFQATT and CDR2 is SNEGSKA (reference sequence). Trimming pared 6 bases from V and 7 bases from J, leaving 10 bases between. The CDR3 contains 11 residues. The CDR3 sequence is CSAWGGNEQFF. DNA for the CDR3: TGCAGTGCATGGGGCGGGAATGAGCAGTTCTTC.

CDR3 nucleotides: TGTGCCAGCACAATACAGGGGATGAACACTGAAGCTTTCTTT. Translated, it gives CASTIQGMNTEAFF. V and J are TRBV6-6 and TRBJ1-1; 7 bases are a match to TRBD1. Germline CDR1 reads MNHNY; CDR2 reads SVGAGI (reference sequence). The V segment lost 7 bases and the J segment 0 bases; nucleotides outside the gene matches: 5. The CDR3 consists of 14 residues.

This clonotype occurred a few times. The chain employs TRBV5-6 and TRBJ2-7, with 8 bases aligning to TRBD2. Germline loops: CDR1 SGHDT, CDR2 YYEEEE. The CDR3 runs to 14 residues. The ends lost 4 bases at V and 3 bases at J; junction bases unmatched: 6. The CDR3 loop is CASSSGGPLYEQYF. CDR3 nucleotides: TGTGCCAGCAGCAGCGGGGGACCGCTCTACGAGCAGTACTTC.

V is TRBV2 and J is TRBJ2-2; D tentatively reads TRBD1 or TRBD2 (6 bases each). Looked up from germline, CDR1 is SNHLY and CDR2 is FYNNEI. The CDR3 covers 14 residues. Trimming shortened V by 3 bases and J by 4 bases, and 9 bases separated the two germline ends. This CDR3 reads CASSDPGATGELFF. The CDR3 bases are TGTGCCAGCAGTGATCCGGGGGCCACCGGGGAGCTGTTTTTT.

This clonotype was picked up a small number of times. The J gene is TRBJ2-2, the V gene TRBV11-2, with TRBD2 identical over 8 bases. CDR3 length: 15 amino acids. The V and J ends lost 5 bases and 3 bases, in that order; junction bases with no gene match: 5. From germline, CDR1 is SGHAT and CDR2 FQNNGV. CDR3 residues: CASSPLGGDTGELFF. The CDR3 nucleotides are TGTGCCAGCAGCCCCCTCGGGGGGGACACCGGGGAGCTGTTTTTT. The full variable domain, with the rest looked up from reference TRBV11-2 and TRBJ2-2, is EAGVAQSPRYKIIEKRQSVAFWCNPISGHATLYWYQQILGQGPKLLIQFQNNGVVDDSQLPKDRFSAERLKGVDSTLKIQPAKLEDSAVYLCASSPLGGDTGELFFGEGSRLTVL.

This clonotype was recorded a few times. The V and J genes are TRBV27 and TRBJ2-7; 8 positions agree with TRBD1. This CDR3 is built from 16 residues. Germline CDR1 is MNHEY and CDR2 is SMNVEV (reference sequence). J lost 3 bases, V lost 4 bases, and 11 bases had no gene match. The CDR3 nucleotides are TGTGCCAGCAGTTCCAGGGGGCGCCTGTCATACTACGAGCAGTACTTC. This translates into CASSSRGRLSYYEQYF.

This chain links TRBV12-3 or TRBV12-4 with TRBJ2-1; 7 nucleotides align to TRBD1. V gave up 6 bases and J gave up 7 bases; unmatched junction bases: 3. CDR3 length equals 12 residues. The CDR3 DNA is TGTGCCAGCAGCGTACAGGGGAATGAGCAGTTCTTC. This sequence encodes CASSVQGNEQFF.

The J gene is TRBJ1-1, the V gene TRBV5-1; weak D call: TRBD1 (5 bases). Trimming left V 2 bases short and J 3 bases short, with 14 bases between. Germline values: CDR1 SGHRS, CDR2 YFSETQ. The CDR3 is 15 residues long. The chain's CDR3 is CASSFSLEGDTEAFF. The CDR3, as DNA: TGCGCCAGCAGCTTCTCTTTGGAAGGGGACACTGAAGCTTTCTTT. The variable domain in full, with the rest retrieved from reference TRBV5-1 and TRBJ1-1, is KAGVTQTPRYLIKTRGQQVTLSCSPISGHRSVSWYQQTPGQGLQFLFEYFSETQRNKGNFPGRFSGRQFSNSRSEMNVSTLELGDSALYLCASSFSLEGDTEAFFGQGTRLTVV.

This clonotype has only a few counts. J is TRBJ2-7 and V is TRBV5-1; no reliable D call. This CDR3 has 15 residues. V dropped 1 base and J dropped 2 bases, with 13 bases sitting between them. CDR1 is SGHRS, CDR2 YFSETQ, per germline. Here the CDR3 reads CASSLLVFSPYEQYF. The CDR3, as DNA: TGCGCCAGCAGCTTGTTGGTCTTTTCACCCTACGAGCAGTACTTC.

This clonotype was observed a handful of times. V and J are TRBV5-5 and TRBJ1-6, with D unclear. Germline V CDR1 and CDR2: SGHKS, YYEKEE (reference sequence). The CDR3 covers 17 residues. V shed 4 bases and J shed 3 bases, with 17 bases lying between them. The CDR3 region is CASSPRRVTDYNSPLHF. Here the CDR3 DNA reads TGTGCCAGCAGCCCCCGCCGGGTAACTGACTATAATTCACCCCTCCACTTT.